This T cell receptor (beta chain) is drawn from a study of OX40 agonist ivuxolimab in advanced cancers. Study-wide background: Melanoma, hepatocellular carcinoma, head and neck or renal cell cancer occurred in dose-escalation patients. Of the patients, three showed partial responses, one with hepatocellular carcinoma and two with cutaneous melanoma. Notes on the study in general: Average numbers of expanded clones were greater in CD8+ T cells than in CD4+.

Comments on this clone: The antigen remains unidentified.

The V gene's germline CDR1 is GTSNPN and CDR2 SVGIG (reference sequence). V gave up 2 bases and J gave up 6 bases; unmatched junction bases: 6. This CDR3 spans 13 amino acids. Clones were sequenced by immunoSEQ multiplex PCR, and TCRdb holds only the in-frame ones, with some missing. The repertoire holds nearly 80,000 clones, with about 85% as singletons. The chain combines TRBV30 with TRBJ2-7, with 8 bases fitting TRBD1. The sample was CD4+ or CD8+ T cells sorted from blood, taken in a trial of the OX40 agonist ivuxolimab. This clonotype was obtained from an adult with an advanced solid tumor such as melanoma, head and neck, liver or kidney cancer. The CDR3 DNA is TGTGCCTGGAGTATGACAGGGGCGGGCGAGCAGTACTTC. It codes for CAWSMTGAGEQYF.